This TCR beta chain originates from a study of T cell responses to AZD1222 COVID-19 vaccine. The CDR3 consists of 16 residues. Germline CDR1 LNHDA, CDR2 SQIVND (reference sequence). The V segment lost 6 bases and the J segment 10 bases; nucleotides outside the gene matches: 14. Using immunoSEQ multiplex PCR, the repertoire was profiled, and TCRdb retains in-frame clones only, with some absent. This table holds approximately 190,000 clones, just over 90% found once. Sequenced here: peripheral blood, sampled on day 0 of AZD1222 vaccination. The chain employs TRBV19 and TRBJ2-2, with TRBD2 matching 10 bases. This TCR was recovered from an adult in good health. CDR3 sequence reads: CASSPPSAGGPTELFF. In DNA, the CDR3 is TGTGCCAGTAGCCCGCCATCAGCGGGAGGGCCCACGGAGCTGTTTTTT.